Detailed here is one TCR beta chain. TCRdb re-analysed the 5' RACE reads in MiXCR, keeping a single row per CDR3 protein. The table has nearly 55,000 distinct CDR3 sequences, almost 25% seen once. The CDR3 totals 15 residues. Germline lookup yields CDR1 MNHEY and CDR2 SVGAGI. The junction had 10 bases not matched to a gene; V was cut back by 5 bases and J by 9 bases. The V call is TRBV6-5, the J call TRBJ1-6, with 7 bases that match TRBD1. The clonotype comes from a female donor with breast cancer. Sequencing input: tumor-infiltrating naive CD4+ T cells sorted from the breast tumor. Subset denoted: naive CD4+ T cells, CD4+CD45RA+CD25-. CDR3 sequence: CASSNRQGVFSPLHF. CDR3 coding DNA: TGTGCCAGCAGTAACCGACAGGGTGTATTTTCACCCCTCCACTTT.